The next 12 T cell receptor beta chains were all read from a single sample in a study of cytomegalovirus exposure and HLA in healthy donors. The PCR used 60 Vbeta and 13 Jbeta primers. Produced via immunoSEQ multiplex PCR; TCRdb's table is partial and in-frame only. The sample records 160,000 or so clones, less than 90% being singletons. Sequencing was carried out using PBMCs. These receptors were collected from a male donor in good health and CMV-seropositive.

Here the CDR3 reads CASSWATSGMVAETQYF. The DNA of the CDR3 is TGTGCCAGCAGCTGGGCGACTAGCGGGATGGTCGCTGAGACCCAGTACTTC. This rearrangement joins TRBV5-6 to TRBJ2-5; TRBD2 agrees at 11 bases. Germline assignment: CDR1 SGHDT and CDR2 YYEEEE. The CDR3 length is 17 residues. V trimming: 3 bases; J trimming: 5 bases; junction bases outside the gene matches: 12.

This chain links TRBV7-9 with TRBJ2-1; weak D call: TRBD2 (5 bases). The CDR3 totals 15 residues. Germline assignment: CDR1 SEHNR and CDR2 FQNEAQ (reference sequence). The ends were cut back, 10 bases at V and 6 bases at J, with 22 bases in the middle. The CDR3 protein is CAIPIHDGGLNEQFF. The CDR3 nucleotides read TGTGCCATCCCGATTCACGACGGAGGACTCAATGAGCAGTTCTTC.

This clone was recorded a few times. The J gene is TRBJ2-7, the V gene TRBV27; 9 bases fit TRBD2. The CDR3 extends over 14 amino acids. The J segment lost 3 bases and the V segment lost 3 bases, leaving 3 bases of the junction unmatched. Germline lookup yields CDR1 MNHEY and CDR2 SMNVEV (reference sequence). The CDR3 protein is CASSFSGGNYEQYF. The CDR3 DNA reads TGTGCCAGCAGTTTTAGCGGGGGAAACTACGAGCAGTACTTC.

J is TRBJ2-5 and V is TRBV2; 7 bases are a match to TRBD1. V lost 5 bases and J lost 4; bases outside the gene matches: 4. CDR3 length equals 13 residues. The germline V gene encodes CDR1 SNHLY and CDR2 FYNNEI. The CDR3 loop reads CASSRTGGETQYF. In nucleotides, the CDR3 is TGTGCCAGCAGTCGGACAGGAGGAGAGACCCAGTACTTC.

The genes are TRBV28 and TRBJ1-1, with D unresolved. The V end was cut by 2 bases, the J end by 2 bases, with 9 bases between. CDR3 length equals 14 residues. CDR1 is MDHEN, CDR2 SYDVKM, per germline. CDR3 nucleotide sequence: TGTGCCAGCAGTTTACTTCAAGCTAACACTGAAGCTTTCTTT. Its protein product is CASSLLQANTEAFF.

The chain recombines TRBV5-1 with TRBJ2-5; 7 positions match TRBD1. This CDR3 contains 14 residues. The V gene end was trimmed by 7 bases and the J gene end by 2 bases; junction bases not matched to a gene: 8. Germline lookup yields CDR1 SGHRS and CDR2 YFSETQ. The CDR3 region has the DNA TGCGCCAGCGGTCCTCAGGGGGTACAAGAGACCCAGTACTTC. This encodes CASGPQGVQETQYF.

Note on this clone: The identical CDR3 is also encoded by other nucleotide sequences in the sample. The J gene is TRBJ2-7, the V gene TRBV14; 9 bases align to TRBD1. CDR1 SGHDN and CDR2 FVKESK come from the germline V gene. V shed 3 bases and J 3 bases; nucleotides not matched to a gene: 3. The CDR3 contains 14 residues. CDR3 in DNA: TGTGCCAGCAGCCATAGGGACAGGGACTACGAGCAGTACTTC. This encodes CASSHRDRDYEQYF.

The chain recombines TRBV11-2 with TRBJ1-1; 8 bases align to TRBD1. The V segment lost 4 bases and the J segment 4 bases; nucleotides outside the gene matches: 17. Germline lookup yields CDR1 SGHAT and CDR2 FQNNGV. The CDR3 covers 18 residues. CDR3 coding DNA: TGTGCCAGCAGCTCAACCAGGGGGCAGCAACTCATCGGCACTGAAGCTTTCTTT. Protein sequence: CASSSTRGQQLIGTEAFF. Together with reference TRBV11-2 and TRBJ1-1, the CDR3 gives the full variable domain: EAGVAQSPRYKIIEKRQSVAFWCNPISGHATLYWYQQILGQGPKLLIQFQNNGVVDDSQLPKDRFSAERLKGVDSTLKIQPAKLEDSAVYLCASSSTRGQQLIGTEAFFGQGTRLTVV.

This chain uses TRBV6-5 with TRBJ1-5; D perhaps matches TRBD1 (5 bases). Trimming left V 6 bases short and J 1 base short, with 13 bases between. Germline assignment: CDR1 MNHEY and CDR2 SVGAGI. The CDR3 is 15 residues long. The CDR3 region is CASSSDTVSNQPQHF. DNA for the CDR3: TGTGCCAGCAGCTCGGACACCGTAAGCAATCAGCCCCAGCATTTT.

The rearrangement joins TRBV29-1 to TRBJ2-7, with TRBD2 as a possible D gene (6 bases). The CDR3 is 12 amino acids. Germline values: CDR1 SQVTM, CDR2 ANQGSEA. Trimming removed 7 bases at V and 7 bases at J, with 17 bases between. This CDR3 reads CSARRDRGEQYF. CDR3 nucleotides: TGCAGCGCCCGCCGGGACCGGGGGGAGCAGTACTTC.

The rearrangement links TRBV9 to TRBJ1-2, with D possibly being TRBD1 (6 bases). Germline-derived CDR1 and CDR2 are SGDLS and YYNGEE. This CDR3 has 12 amino acids. The V and J ends lost 5 bases and 6 bases respectively, with 11 bases between them. CDR3 residues: CASRQGDNGYTF. The CDR3 region has the DNA TGTGCCAGCAGACAGGGTGACAATGGCTACACCTTC.

V is TRBV21-1 and J is TRBJ2-6; the D call TRBD2 from the table was never checked on the DNA. TRBV21-1 corresponds to a pseudogene. CDR3 length: 19 residues. The CDR3 sequence: CASSKELGGSNSGANVLTF. The CDR3 bases are TGTGCCAGCAGCAAAGAACTCGGCGGGAGTAACTCTGGGGCCAACGTCCTGACTTTC.